This TCR beta chain was identified in a study of T cells in Graves' hyperthyroidism and ophthalmopathy. As for the study in general: Before any treatment, at initial diagnosis, peripheral blood was collected. Points from the study as a whole: Prediction of ophthalmopathy progression came a median roughly 6.4 months pre-onset. Peripheral blood also featured most of the thyroid clonotypes expanded above 0.001.

Amplified TCR beta CDR3 regions came from RNA transcripts. Carried out on the TCR CDR3, a first-round RT-PCR used the HTBI primer set. TCRdb re-called the multiplex PCR reads with MiXCR, one entry per CDR3 protein. The table has approximately 640,000 distinct CDR3 sequences, 15% to 20% seen once. Comment on this clonotype: Its antigen remains unknown.

V was clipped by 5 bases and J by 3 bases; unmatched bases: 8. This CDR3 region has 14 residues. Germline lookup yields CDR1 DFQATT and CDR2 SNEGSKA (reference sequence). The definition of stable Graves' hyperthyroidism was no ophthalmopathy progression within 18 months. V gene TRBV20-1 combines with J gene TRBJ2-5; TRBD1 aligns across 8 bases. This receptor was identified in a man aged 50-60 years with Graves' hyperthyroidism. Input material: blood. As DNA, the CDR3 is TGCAGTGCTTCGGGACAGGCACGAGAAGAGACCCAGTACTTC. Its translation is CSASGQAREETQYF.